The clone carrying this T cell receptor (beta chain) was observed once. Antigen unknown. The PCR had 60 Vbeta and 13 Jbeta primers. TCRdb's table, derived via immunoSEQ multiplex PCR, lists solely in-frame clones and lacks some. Among some 100,000 clones listed, about 79% were seen once. Germline lookup yields CDR1 MNHEY and CDR2 SMNVEV (reference sequence). V was clipped by 7 bases and J by 7 bases; unmatched bases: 20. The CDR3 extends over 18 amino acids. These data originate in a study of cytomegalovirus exposure and HLA in healthy donors. The donors (healthy individuals) were bone marrow donors. Study results and caveats: Based on reports, TCR beta sequences accurately predicted HLA-A and HLA-B alleles for most subjects.

The sequencing sample was made of PBMCs. This receptor was taken from a human donor in good health. V and J are TRBV27 and TRBJ2-7, with 12 bases that match TRBD1. CDR3 nucleotide sequence: TGTGCCAGCACCTCAACAGCGGGACAGGGGGCCTTGGGGAGGGAGCAGTACTTC. This encodes CASTSTAGQGALGREQYF.